The present entry profiles one T cell receptor (beta chain) with its context. Its antigen is unidentified. Data came from immunoSEQ multiplex PCR; TCRdb stores just in-frame clones and leaves some out. Here the sample spans roughly 80,000 clones, more than 75% being singletons. Trimming stripped 6 bases from V and 4 bases from J, with 14 bases between. Germline CDR1 SQVTM, CDR2 ANQGSEA. The length of the CDR3 is 13 residues. The record originates from a study of brain T cells in children with intractable seizures. Regarding the study as a whole: Pre-surgery blood may have been undersampled, hiding some clones.

The chain has TRBV29-1 and TRBJ2-3, with no clear D. This clonotype was sampled from a girl aged 2 to 10 with Rasmussen encephalitis and intractable seizures. The sample was peripheral blood, taken at surgery. The CDR3 bases are TGCAGCGTGCTAGTAGGTAGTGCAGATACGCAGTATTTT. Translation gives CSVLVGSADTQYF.